These 23 T cell receptor beta chains share one sample of origin, sequenced in a study of blood T cell repertoires in COVID-19. Libraries were prepared by immunoSEQ multiplex PCR; TCRdb keeps only in-frame clonotypes and omits some of them. The sample shows over 200,000 clones, roughly 85% of them seen only once. Sample: peripheral blood. Receptors originate from a woman aged 40 to 50 with active or convalescent COVID-19.

The chain combines TRBV2 with TRBJ1-1; 7 bases are shared with TRBD1. Trimming took 6 bases from V and 7 from J; bases not matched to a gene: 5. This CDR3 contains 12 residues. Germline V gene sequence: CDR1 SNHLY, CDR2 FYNNEI. In DNA, the CDR3 is TGTGCCAGCAGAGAGGGACAGCTTGAAGCTTTCTTT. It translates to CASREGQLEAFF.

This chain links TRBV5-1 with TRBJ1-6; a weak D match, TRBD1 (5 bases). Germline values: CDR1 SGHRS, CDR2 YFSETQ. The CDR3 contains 17 residues. V lost 0 bases and J lost 0, with 10 bases in between. The CDR3 DNA follows: TGCGCCAGCAGCTTGGAGGGGATAGGCTCCTATAATTCACCCCTCCACTTT. Its translation: CASSLEGIGSYNSPLHF.

This rearrangement joins TRBV7-9 to TRBJ2-7; a possible D gene is TRBD1 (6 bases). Trimming removed 5 bases at V and 6 bases at J, with 14 bases between. The CDR3 covers 13 residues. Germline CDR1 reads SEHNR; CDR2 reads FQNEAQ (reference sequence). The CDR3 DNA follows: TGTGCCAGCAGCACACAGGGAACTCCCGAGCAGTACTTC. Translation: CASSTQGTPEQYF.

This clone was counted between two and nine times. The V and J genes are TRBV5-6 and TRBJ1-3; D gene uncertain. The germline V gene encodes CDR1 SGHDT and CDR2 YYEEEE. This CDR3 is 16 amino acids long. Trimming took 3 bases from V and 0 from J, leaving 13 bases between them. The CDR3 DNA reads as TGTGCCAGCAGCTCCTCGGGTCCTGACTCTGGAAACACCATATATTTT. Protein: CASSSSGPDSGNTIYF.

The CDR3 loop is CAIIGTGWTEAFF. Here the CDR3 DNA reads TGTGCCATCATAGGGACAGGCTGGACTGAAGCTTTCTTT. The rearrangement joins TRBV10-3 to TRBJ1-1; 8 bases are a match to TRBD1. The CDR3 sequence is 13 residues long. Looked up from germline, CDR1 is ENHRY and CDR2 is SYGVKD. V was clipped by 7 bases and J by 5 bases; unmatched bases: 6.

This chain uses TRBV30 with TRBJ2-7, with D possibly matching TRBD1 (6 bases). The V and J ends lost 1 base and 0 bases respectively, with 7 bases between them. The germline V gene encodes CDR1 GTSNPN and CDR2 SVGIG (reference sequence). The length of the CDR3 is 13 residues. The CDR3 sequence: CAWSADSSYEQYF. The CDR3 DNA reads as TGTGCCTGGAGTGCGGACAGCTCCTACGAGCAGTACTTC.

The V call is TRBV28, the J call TRBJ2-7; maybe TRBD1 (6 bases). This CDR3 spans 15 amino acids. The V end lost 4 bases, the J end lost 2 bases, and 15 bases lay between the germline ends. CDR1 and CDR2 from the germline V gene are MDHEN and SYDVKM. The CDR3 nucleotides are TGTGCCAGCAGTTCCTGGGGGAAGGGGGCCTACGAGCAGTACTTC. It yields the protein CASSSWGKGAYEQYF.

The chain's CDR3 is CASSLYGNQPQHF. The CDR3 nucleotides read TGTGCCAGCAGCTTATATGGCAATCAGCCCCAGCATTTT. The chain has TRBV7-2 and TRBJ1-5; no reliable D call. CDR1 is SGHTA and CDR2 is FQGNSA in the germline V gene. The germline V and J ends were trimmed by 2 bases and 2 bases, with 4 bases remaining between them. This CDR3 region has 13 residues.

This chain connects TRBV6-2 or TRBV6-3 to TRBJ2-1, with D perhaps matching TRBD2 (6 bases). The V gene's germline CDR1 is MNHEY and CDR2 SVGEGT. V was shortened by 6 bases and J by 9 bases, with 24 bases between the two germline ends. This CDR3 region has 16 residues. The CDR3, as DNA: TGTGCCAGCAGCTTAGTGGGACTGGGCCCTTTGGGTGAGCAGTTCTTC. Translated: CASSLVGLGPLGEQFF.

This clone came up a few times. V is TRBV19 and J is TRBJ2-5; D is unresolved. The CDR3 is 14 residues long. CDR1 and CDR2 (germline): LNHDA, SQIVND (reference sequence). Trimming removed 3 bases at V and 0 bases at J, with 8 bases between. CDR3 region: CASSITQYQETQYF. As DNA, the CDR3 is TGTGCCAGTAGTATTACCCAGTACCAAGAGACCCAGTACTTC.

This rearrangement joins TRBV21-1 to TRBJ1-5; the table's D call, TRBD1, was not checked against the DNA. TRBV21-1 is a listed pseudogene. The CDR3 is made up of 20 amino acids. CDR3 sequence: CASSKDQGAAFLESNQPQHF. The CDR3 nucleotides read TGTGCCAGCAGCAAAGATCAGGGGGCTGCATTCCTCGAAAGCAATCAGCCCCAGCATTTT.

This chain uses TRBV24-1 with TRBJ2-7; D may be TRBD2 (6 bases). The CDR3 contains 14 residues. Trimming took 4 bases from V and 5 from J, leaving 14 bases between them. Germline CDR1 is KGHDR and CDR2 is SFDVKD. CDR3 sequence: CATSDPSGGDEQYF. The CDR3 coding sequence is TGTGCCACCAGTGACCCCAGCGGAGGGGACGAGCAGTACTTC.

The chain has TRBV3-1 (or the pseudogene TRBV3-2) and TRBJ1-3; TRBD1 matches at 12 bases. Trimming at V came to 4 bases and at J to 0 bases, leaving 4 bases not matched to a gene. Germline V gives CDR1 LGHDT, CDR2 YNNKEL (reference sequence). CDR3 length equals 17 residues. The CDR3 sequence is CASSRMGQGASGNTIYF. In DNA, the CDR3 is TGTGCCAGCAGCCGGATGGGACAGGGGGCCTCTGGAAACACCATATATTTT.

The chain recombines TRBV24-1 with TRBJ1-2; 10 bases line up with TRBD1. With 3 bases clipped from V and 6 bases from J, the junction kept 6 bases outside the gene matches. The CDR3 has 15 amino acids. Germline V lookup: CDR1 KGHDR, CDR2 SFDVKD. CDR3 sequence reads: CATSDPRDRGDGYTF. CDR3 sequence (DNA): TGTGCCACCAGTGATCCCCGGGACAGGGGCGATGGCTACACCTTC.

Worth noting for this clone: Additional DNA sequences in this sample encode the identical CDR3. V usage is TRBV11-3 and J usage is TRBJ1-4; D is unclear. CDR3 length: 13 residues. With 0 bases removed from V and 8 bases from J, the gap between germline ends came to 7 bases. Per the germline V gene, CDR1 is SGHNT and CDR2 is YENEEA. The CDR3 DNA is TGTGCCAGCAGCTTAGAGGTCCGGGAAAAACTGTTTTTT. Translated: CASSLEVREKLFF.

V gene TRBV18 combines with J gene TRBJ1-6, with a possible D match to TRBD1 (6 bases). The CDR3 runs to 17 residues. The V end was cut by 2 bases, the J end by 7 bases, with 18 bases between. Germline CDR1 is KGHSH and CDR2 is LQKENI. The CDR3 nucleotides are TGTGCCAGCTCACCAACCGCGGGCAGGGGCATCAATTCACCCCTCCACTTT. Protein sequence: CASSPTAGRGINSPLHF.

This clone was seen once. This rearrangement joins TRBV5-4 to TRBJ2-1, with D perhaps TRBD2 (6 bases). Germline values: CDR1 SGHNT, CDR2 YYREEE (reference sequence). The V gene lost 3 bases and the J gene lost 0 bases, with 13 bases spanning the gap. This CDR3 has 16 amino acids. CDR3 in amino acids: CASSSELGGSYNEQFF. CDR3 sequence (DNA): TGTGCCAGCAGCTCCGAGCTGGGAGGCTCCTACAATGAGCAGTTCTTC. The full variable domain, with the rest looked up from reference TRBV5-4 and TRBJ2-1, is ETGVTQSPTHLIKTRGQQVTLRCSSQSGHNTVSWYQQALGQGPQFIFQYYREEENGRGNFPPRFSGLQFPNYSSELNVNALELDDSALYLCASSSELGGSYNEQFFGPGTRLTVL.

This chain uses TRBV5-6 with TRBJ1-5; tentatively, D is TRBD1 (6 bases). Germline CDR1 reads SGHDT; CDR2 reads YYEEEE. Trimming removed 4 bases at V and 0 bases at J, with 17 bases between. The CDR3 extends over 17 amino acids. The DNA for the CDR3 is TGTGCCAGCAGCCGTCACGGGGGGCAGTATAGCAATCAGCCCCAGCATTTT. This translates into CASSRHGGQYSNQPQHF.

Points on this clone: The same CDR3 arises from other DNA sequences in this sample as well. The chain employs TRBV7-9 and TRBJ2-3; 10 bases are a match to TRBD2. The CDR3 has 15 residues. The junction had 4 bases not matched to a gene; V was cut back by 5 bases and J by 2 bases. Looked up from germline, CDR1 is SEHNR and CDR2 is FQNEAQ (reference sequence). CDR3: CASSIGLADTDTQYF. CDR3 nucleotide sequence: TGTGCCAGCAGCATCGGACTAGCGGACACAGATACGCAGTATTTT.

The gene calls are TRBV5-8 and TRBJ2-5; 9 positions agree with TRBD1. V lost 4 bases to trimming and J lost 1 base; unmatched junction nucleotides: 14. Germline V gives CDR1 SGHTS, CDR2 YDEGEE. This CDR3 has 18 residues. CDR3 loop: CASSLGQGFPSFQETQYF. Written as DNA, the CDR3 is TGTGCCAGCAGCCTGGGACAGGGTTTCCCATCGTTCCAAGAGACCCAGTACTTC.

CDR3 sequence (DNA): TGTGCCAGCAGCTTATCTTGGGGAGAGGGCCCCTCTGGAAACACCATATATTTT. This encodes CASSLSWGEGPSGNTIYF. This chain uses TRBV7-9 with TRBJ1-3, with D uncertain. The V end lost 2 bases, the J end lost 0 bases, and 17 bases lay between the germline ends. The CDR3 totals 18 residues. Germline V lookup: CDR1 SEHNR, CDR2 FQNEAQ (reference sequence). Full variable domain (remainder filled in from reference TRBV7-9 and TRBJ1-3): DTGVSQNPRHKITKRGQNVTFRCDPISEHNRLYWYRQTLGQGPEFLTYFQNEAQLEKSRLLSDRFSAERPKGSFSTLEIQRTEQGDSAMYLCASSLSWGEGPSGNTIYFGEGSWLTVV.

This chain uses TRBV7-9 with TRBJ1-1; D remains ambiguous. Germline CDR1 SEHNR, CDR2 FQNEAQ (reference sequence). The CDR3 consists of 15 residues. V was clipped by 3 bases and J by 7 bases, with 18 bases between them. CDR3 bases: TGTGCCAGCAGCTTGGGAGGCCTAGCCGGCATTGAAGCTTTCTTT. Encoded protein: CASSLGGLAGIEAFF.

This chain joins TRBV28 and TRBJ1-4; TRBD1 matches at 8 bases. The J segment lost 5 bases and the V segment lost 4 bases, leaving 3 bases of the junction unmatched. The CDR3 extends over 14 amino acids. The germline V gene has CDR1 MDHEN and CDR2 SYDVKM. CDR3 nucleotide sequence: TGTGCCAGCAGTTCGCGGACAGGGAATGAAAAACTGTTTTTT. Amino acids: CASSSRTGNEKLFF.